This is a list of T cell receptor beta chains from one sample in a study of blood T cell repertoires in COVID-19. Assay: immunoSEQ multiplex PCR; the TCRdb copy retains only in-frame clones and omits some. The table records roughly 380,000 clones, more than 70% of them present only once. The sequencing sample was made of PBMCs or T cells enriched from blood (not recorded which). The receptor set was obtained from a man younger than 45 who had recovered from COVID-19. Each CDR3 is given with its conserved first and last residue. The D gene is left open where the match is weak. Clone size is given for some rows only: seen once, a few or many times, or a class if the clone is expanded.

length	V	J	size	D	CDR3	DNA
15	TRBV18	TRBJ1-2	-	TRBD1	CASSPPAQGDYGYTF	TGTGCCAGCTCACCACCGGCCCAGGGGGACTATGGCTACACCTTC
15	TRBV15	TRBJ1-5	-	-	CATSRDRNSNQPQHF	TGTGCCACCAGCAGAGATAGAAATAGCAATCAGCCCCAGCATTTT
18	TRBV19	TRBJ2-6	-	TRBD2	CASSFSGGYPSGANVLTF	TGTGCCAGTAGTTTCAGCGGGGGATATCCCTCTGGGGCCAACGTCCTGACTTTC
13	TRBV7-2	TRBJ2-3	-	TRBD2	CASSPTSWDTQYF	TGTGCCAGCAGCCCGACTAGCTGGGATACGCAGTATTTT
16	TRBV6-1	TRBJ2-2	-	TRBD1	CASTERQGVNTGELFF	TGTGCCAGCACTGAAAGGCAGGGGGTGAACACCGGGGAGCTGTTTTTT
14	TRBV3-1/TRBV3-2	TRBJ1-2	-	-	CARDETGSNYGYTF	TGTGCCAGGGATGAAACAGGGTCTAACTATGGCTACACCTTC
16	TRBV7-3	TRBJ2-2	-	-	CASSLLAGRNTGELFF	TGTGCCAGCAGCTTATTGGCAGGGCGAAACACCGGGGAGCTGTTTTTT
15	TRBV19	TRBJ1-2	-	TRBD1	CASSPWDRVNYGYTF	TGTGCCAGTAGTCCGTGGGACAGGGTCAACTATGGCTACACCTTC
14	TRBV6-5	TRBJ2-7	-	-	CATEPPTGPYEQYF	TGTGCCACCGAGCCGCCCACAGGTCCCTACGAGCAGTACTTC
13	TRBV5-5	TRBJ2-7	-	-	CASSFVTAYEQYF	TGTGCCAGCAGCTTCGTGACAGCGTACGAGCAGTACTTC
17	TRBV2	TRBJ1-6	-	TRBD1	CASIQNRQGAGFSPLHF	TGTGCCAGCATACAGAACCGACAGGGGGCGGGATTCTCACCCCTCCACTTT
14	TRBV29-1	TRBJ1-1	-	-	CSVEAGPRDTEAFF	TGCAGCGTTGAGGCAGGCCCCAGGGACACTGAAGCTTTCTTT
17	TRBV6-1	TRBJ2-7	-	TRBD1	CASSDGSDRGGTYEQYF	TGTGCCAGCAGTGATGGGAGCGACAGGGGAGGCACCTACGAGCAGTACTTC
18	TRBV7-8	TRBJ2-3	-	-	CASSLSPRRGLNYSTQYF	TGTGCCAGCAGCTTAAGCCCCCGGCGGGGTTTGAACTACAGTACGCAGTATTTT
15	TRBV29-1	TRBJ1-2	-	-	CSVELYGRGNYGYTF	TGCAGCGTTGAACTGTACGGGAGGGGAAACTATGGCTACACCTTC
11	TRBV18	TRBJ2-3	-	-	CASSPADTQYF	TGTGCCAGCTCCCCAGCGGATACGCAGTATTTT
16	TRBV5-4	TRBJ2-6	once	-	CASSLYLVSGANVLTF	TGTGCCAGCAGCTTGTATCTAGTCTCTGGGGCCAACGTCCTGACTTTC
15	TRBV5-1	TRBJ1-1	-	-	CASSIELSINTEAFF	TGCGCCAGCAGCATAGAGCTGTCAATAAACACTGAAGCTTTCTTT
16	TRBV4-1	TRBJ2-5	-	TRBD2	CASSQDLSGGAETQYF	TGCGCCAGCAGCCAAGATTTAAGCGGGGGGGCAGAGACCCAGTACTTC
14	TRBV3-1/TRBV3-2	TRBJ2-7	-	-	CASSQGGQGLWQYF	TGTGCCAGCAGCCAAGGGGGGCAGGGGCTCTGGCAGTACTTC
15	TRBV4-1	TRBJ1-2	-	TRBD1	CASSQAPGTAYGYTF	TGCGCCAGCAGCCAAGCCCCCGGGACAGCCTATGGCTACACCTTC
17	TRBV9	TRBJ2-5	few	TRBD1	CASSAQWAGTGMETQYF	TGTGCCAGCAGCGCCCAATGGGCCGGGACAGGGATGGAGACCCAGTACTTC
12	TRBV15	TRBJ1-1	-	-	CATSRDQQEAFF	TGTGCCACCAGCAGAGATCAACAGGAAGCTTTCTTT
14	TRBV20-1	TRBJ1-5	-	-	CSASSRGENQPQHF	TGCAGTGCTAGTAGCAGGGGTGAAAATCAGCCCCAGCATTTT
17	TRBV30	TRBJ2-2	-	TRBD2	CAWSGASGWRITGELFF	TGTGCCTGGAGTGGGGCTAGCGGGTGGCGGATCACCGGGGAGCTGTTTTTT
18	TRBV7-9	TRBJ1-6	-	-	CASSLGLRTTMDNSPLHF	TGTGCCAGCAGCTTAGGGTTGAGGACTACCATGGATAATTCACCCCTCCACTTT
19	TRBV7-6	TRBJ2-3	-	-	CASSSKRREELYRTDTQYF	TGTGCCAGCAGCTCTAAGAGGAGGGAAGAATTATATCGCACAGATACGCAGTATTTT
13	TRBV25-1	TRBJ1-1	-	-	CASSWAGNTEAFF	TGTGCCAGCAGTTGGGCAGGGAACACTGAAGCTTTCTTT
14	TRBV2	TRBJ2-7	once	TRBD1	CASSDRGRTYEQYF	TGTGCCAGCAGTGACAGGGGGCGAACCTACGAGCAGTACTTC
13	TRBV6-5	TRBJ1-1	-	-	CASVRLQNTEAFF	TGTGCCAGCGTCCGGTTGCAGAACACTGAAGCTTTCTTT
11	TRBV27	TRBJ1-2	-	TRBD1	CATRTGDGYTF	TGTGCCACAAGGACAGGGGATGGCTACACCTTC
14	TRBV4-1	TRBJ1-2	-	TRBD1	CASSHTGANYGYTF	TGCGCCAGCAGCCATACAGGGGCCAACTATGGCTACACCTTC
15	TRBV4-3	TRBJ1-1	once	TRBD1	CASSQVGDRNTEAFF	TGCGCCAGCAGCCAAGTGGGGGACAGGAACACTGAAGCTTTCTTT
13	TRBV7-2	TRBJ1-1	-	-	CASTRLPITEAFF	TGTGCCAGCACGCGCCTGCCGATTACTGAAGCTTTCTTT
14	TRBV7-3	TRBJ2-3	-	-	CASSFGGRTDTQYF	TGTGCCAGCAGCTTCGGGGGGCGGACAGATACGCAGTATTTT
13	TRBV7-9	TRBJ1-2	-	-	CASSQPGVYGYTF	TGTGCCAGCAGCCAACCGGGGGTCTATGGCTACACCTTC
15	TRBV5-5	TRBJ1-1	-	TRBD1	CASSFEGARSTEAFF	TGTGCCAGCAGCTTCGAGGGGGCCAGGAGCACTGAAGCTTTCTTT
14	TRBV29-1	TRBJ2-2	-	-	CSVATDTNTGELFF	TGCAGCGTTGCGACGGACACGAACACCGGGGAGCTGTTTTTT
13	TRBV5-1	TRBJ1-2	-	-	CASSQGNGYGYTF	TGCGCCAGCAGCCAGGGGAACGGCTATGGCTACACCTTC
14	TRBV5-1	TRBJ1-2	once	-	CASSLDEGRGGYTF	TGCGCCAGCAGCTTGGACGAGGGGAGGGGAGGCTACACCTTC
16	TRBV6-1	TRBJ2-3	-	TRBD2	CASSAKLAGTPDTQYF	TGTGCCAGCAGTGCAAAGCTAGCGGGGACTCCAGATACGCAGTATTTT
14	TRBV4-1	TRBJ2-7	-	TRBD1	CASSLDRASYEQYF	TGCGCCAGCAGCCTGGACAGGGCCTCTTACGAGCAGTACTTC
14	TRBV10-3	TRBJ1-1	-	TRBD1	CAITITGVETEAFF	TGTGCCATCACAATTACAGGGGTAGAAACTGAAGCTTTCTTT
15	TRBV11-1	TRBJ1-2	-	-	CASSPLWGGKNGYTF	TGTGCCAGCAGCCCCCTTTGGGGGGGGAAAAATGGCTACACCTTC
13	TRBV12-5	TRBJ1-1	-	TRBD1	CASGRGPNTEAFF	TGTGCTAGTGGTAGGGGGCCGAACACTGAAGCTTTCTTT
14	TRBV6-5	TRBJ1-4	-	TRBD1	CASRDRDRGQKLFF	TGTGCCAGCCGGGACAGGGATCGGGGTCAAAAACTGTTTTTT